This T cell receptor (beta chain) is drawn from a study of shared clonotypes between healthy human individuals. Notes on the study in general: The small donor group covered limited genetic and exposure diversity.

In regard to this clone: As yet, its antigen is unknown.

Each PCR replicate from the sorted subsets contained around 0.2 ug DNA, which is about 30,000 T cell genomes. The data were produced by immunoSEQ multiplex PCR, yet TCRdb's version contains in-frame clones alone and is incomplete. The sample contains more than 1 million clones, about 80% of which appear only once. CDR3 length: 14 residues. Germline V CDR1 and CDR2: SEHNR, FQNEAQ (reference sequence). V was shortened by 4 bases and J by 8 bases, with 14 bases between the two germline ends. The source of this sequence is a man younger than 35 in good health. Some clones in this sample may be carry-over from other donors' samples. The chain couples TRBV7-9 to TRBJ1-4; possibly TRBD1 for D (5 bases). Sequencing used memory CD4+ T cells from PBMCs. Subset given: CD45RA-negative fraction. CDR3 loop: CASSSGIGDEKLFF. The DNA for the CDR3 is TGTGCCAGCAGCTCCGGAATAGGGGACGAAAAACTGTTTTTT.